Listed below are T cell receptor beta chains from one sample, sequenced in a study of early T cells in non-severe SARS-CoV-2 infection. TCRdb passed the 5' RACE reads through MiXCR, listing each CDR3 protein once. The table shows some 35,000 distinct CDR3 sequences, with 5% to 6.5% occurring only once. Sequencing was carried out using whole blood. Receptors were obtained from an adult who was a healthcare worker with PCR-confirmed SARS-CoV-2 infection or an uninfected control (not recorded which). Each CDR3 is given with its conserved first and last residue. The D gene is left open where the match is weak. Rows may omit the clone size; those that give it use once, few, many or a size class.

TRBD1	.	TRBV6-1	TRBJ1-2	TGTGCCAGCAGACTAAATACAGGGGTTTACTATGGCTACACCTTC	CASRLNTGVYYGYTF
TRBD1	many	TRBV5-1	TRBJ1-2	TGCGCCAGCAGCCCCCGGGCGCAGGGGGATGGCTACACCTTC	CASSPRAQGDGYTF
.	few	TRBV6-1	TRBJ1-1	TGTGCCAGCAGTCTAATGCGGGGACGGGGAACTGAAGCTTTCTTT	CASSLMRGRGTEAFF
.	many	TRBV4-3	TRBJ1-6	TGCGCCAGCAGCCCAGACCCCCGGACCTATAATTCACCCCTCCACTTT	CASSPDPRTYNSPLHF
.	few	TRBV20-1	TRBJ1-1	TGCAGTGCCCGGGGCACGGGTGAAGCTTTCTTT	CSARGTGEAFF
.	.	TRBV7-9	TRBJ2-5	TGTGCCAGCAGCCCAATGGGTGGTACAGTGGGGAAAGAGACCCAGTACTTC	CASSPMGGTVGKETQYF
.	many	TRBV7-2	TRBJ1-4	TGTGCCAGCAGCTTAGACAGTTCTAATGAAAAACTGTTTTTT	CASSLDSSNEKLFF
.	many	TRBV5-1	TRBJ2-6	TGCGCCAGCAGCCTTCCGGGACTGAGCTCTGGGGCCAACGTCCTGACTTTC	CASSLPGLSSGANVLTF
.	many	TRBV7-8	TRBJ2-5	TGTGCCAGCAGCTTAAAGTGGATCAATCAAGAGACCCAGTACTTC	CASSLKWINQETQYF
.	many	TRBV9	TRBJ2-1	TGTGCCAGCAGCGTAAGAGGGGGGGTAGCCTCCTACAATGAGCAGTTCTTC	CASSVRGGVASYNEQFF
TRBD1	many	TRBV7-9	TRBJ2-7	TGTGCCAGCAGCTTAGAGGCAGGGGGCACCTACGAGCAGTACTTC	CASSLEAGGTYEQYF
TRBD1	few	TRBV25-1	TRBJ2-5	TGTGCCAGCAGTCGCGCTTCCGGGACAGGGGGCAGAGAGACCCAGTACTTC	CASSRASGTGGRETQYF
TRBD1	many	TRBV4-3	TRBJ2-3	TGCGCCAGCAGCGGAGGGACAGGCGGTCACACAGATACGCAGTATTTT	CASSGGTGGHTDTQYF
TRBD2	.	TRBV5-5	TRBJ2-7	TGTGCCAGCAGCCACAGGACTAGCGGGAGTTGGAATTACGAGCAGTACTTC	CASSHRTSGSWNYEQYF
.	many	TRBV28	TRBJ2-7	TGTGCCAGCACCTCCGGATTGTCTCGCTACGAGCAGTACTTC	CASTSGLSRYEQYF
.	.	TRBV6-5	TRBJ2-7	TGTGCCAGCAGGGGACTGAGCGGGCGCTCCTACGAGCAGTACTTC	CASRGLSGRSYEQYF
TRBD2	few	TRBV5-1	TRBJ2-3	TGCGCCAGCAGAATGGCCGGGACTAGCGGGAGTTTTAGCACAGATACGCAGTATTTT	CASRMAGTSGSFSTDTQYF
TRBD2	many	TRBV7-2	TRBJ2-1	TGTGCCAGCAGCCCCAGTGGAGCGGGGGGGCGGTACAATGAGCAGTTCTTC	CASSPSGAGGRYNEQFF